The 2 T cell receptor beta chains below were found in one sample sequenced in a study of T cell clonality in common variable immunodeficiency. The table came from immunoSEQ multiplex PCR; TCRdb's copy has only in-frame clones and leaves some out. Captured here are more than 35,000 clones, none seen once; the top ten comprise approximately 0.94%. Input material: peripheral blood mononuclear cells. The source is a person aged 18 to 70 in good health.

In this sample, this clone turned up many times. The sequenced CDR3 bases are TGTGCCAGCAGCTGGACAACGTCTAACACTGAA. This encodes CASSWTTSNTE. The whole CDR3 sequence reads CASSWTTSNTEAFF. The chain uses TRBV5-5 and TRBJ1-1; tentatively, D is TRBD1 (5 bases). The CDR3 end is not reached by the read, which stops 3 residues before it; the germline J gene fills it in. The length of the CDR3 is 14 residues. CDR1 is SGHKS, CDR2 YYEKEE, per germline (reference sequence). V was pared by 3 bases and J by 2 bases, with 11 bases between.

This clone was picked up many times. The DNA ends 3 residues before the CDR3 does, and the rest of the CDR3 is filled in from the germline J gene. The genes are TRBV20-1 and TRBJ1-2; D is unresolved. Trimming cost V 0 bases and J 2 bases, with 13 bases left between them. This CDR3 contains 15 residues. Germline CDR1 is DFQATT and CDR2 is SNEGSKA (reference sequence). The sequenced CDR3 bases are TGCAGTGCTAGAGATAGTCGCGGAACCAACTATGGC. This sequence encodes CSARDSRGTNYG. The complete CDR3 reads CSARDSRGTNYGYTF.